This TCR beta chain was observed in a study of early T cells in non-severe SARS-CoV-2 infection. Study-wide context: Bulk RNA taken from unsorted whole blood was sequenced, leaving chains unpaired.

General study results and limits: Using VDJdb, the matching emphasized anti-spike CD8 responses while missing private and CD4 specificities.

Attached unique molecular identifiers marked individual cDNA molecules. Via MiXCR, TCRdb re-called the 5' RACE reads, giving one row per CDR3 protein. The table includes roughly 20,000 distinct CDR3 sequences, 4% detected once. This clonotype was found many times. Its antigen is unknown. This TCR was recovered from an adult who was a healthcare worker with PCR-confirmed SARS-CoV-2 infection or an uninfected control (not recorded which). The sequenced sample was whole blood.

The CDR3 is CASSNPDRAWGGYTF. CDR3 in DNA: TGTGCCAGCAGTAATCCGGACAGGGCCTGGGGAGGCTACACCTTC. J is TRBJ1-2 and V is TRBV6-6; 8 bases are shared with TRBD1. This CDR3 has 15 residues. Germline V gene sequence: CDR1 MNHNY, CDR2 SVGAGI (reference sequence). Trimming at V came to 5 bases and at J to 8 bases, leaving 13 bases not matched to a gene.